The 22 T cell receptor beta chains presented below share a single source sample, sequenced in a study of CD8+ T cells in alopecia areata. In each case, RNA was isolated and then reverse transcribed into cDNA as the sequencing template. Repertoires were generated with immunoSEQ multiplex PCR, while TCRdb's copy carries only in-frame clones and drops some. The sample has around 290,000 clones, roughly 50% seen once. Treatment of the sample: oral pan-JAK inhibitor, 5-10 mg twice daily. This specimen consisted of CD4+ T cells sorted from blood, obtained at week 24, from a patient treated with tofacitinib. These receptors came from a human donor with alopecia areata.

The chain has TRBV29-1 and TRBJ1-2; 7 bases match TRBD1. Germline-derived CDR1 and CDR2 are SQVTM and ANQGSEA. The CDR3 covers 13 residues. Trimming cost V 7 bases and J 3 bases; bases outside gene matches: 8. The CDR3 DNA sequence: TGCAGCGCCCAACAGGGGTCGGACTATGGCTACACCTTC. Its translation: CSAQQGSDYGYTF. Variable domain in full (rest from reference TRBV29-1 and TRBJ1-2): SAVISQKPSRDICQRGTSLTIQCQVDSQVTMMFWYRQQPGQSLTLIATANQGSEATYESGFVIDKFPISRPNLTFSTLTVSNMSPEDSSIYLCSAQQGSDYGYTFGSGTRLTVV.

The chain carries TRBV5-1 and TRBJ2-3; D is unclear. Looked up from germline, CDR1 is SGHRS and CDR2 is YFSETQ. V was trimmed by 2 bases and J by 3 bases, leaving 16 bases between them. The CDR3 has 16 amino acids. CDR3 protein: CASSLLGTVETDTQYF. In nucleotides, the CDR3 is TGCGCCAGCAGCTTACTGGGAACAGTCGAGACAGATACGCAGTATTTT.

V and J are TRBV5-1 and TRBJ1-5; D unresolved. The CDR3 has 13 amino acids. Trimming removed 0 bases from V and 4 bases from J, with 5 bases in between. Germline CDR1 SGHRS, CDR2 YFSETQ. CDR3 in amino acids: CASSLGVNQPQHF. In DNA, the CDR3 is TGCGCCAGCAGCTTGGGCGTTAATCAGCCCCAGCATTTT.

V is TRBV29-1 and J is TRBJ1-1, with D perhaps TRBD1 (6 bases). This CDR3 has 15 amino acids. The V end was cut by 3 bases, the J end by 1 base, with 15 bases between. Germline lookup yields CDR1 SQVTM and CDR2 ANQGSEA. CDR3 amino acids: CSVDRAGEWNTEAFF. The CDR3 nucleotides are TGCAGCGTTGACAGGGCAGGGGAGTGGAACACTGAAGCTTTCTTT.

The CDR3 region is CASSSTQDTEAFF. The CDR3, as DNA: TGTGCCAGCAGCTCGACCCAGGACACTGAAGCTTTCTTT. J is TRBJ1-1 and V is TRBV7-8, with D uncertain. There are 13 residues in the CDR3. The germline V gene encodes CDR1 SGHVS and CDR2 FQNEAQ. The V end lost 4 bases, the J end lost 3 bases, and 9 bases lay between the germline ends.

The rearrangement links TRBV11-2 to TRBJ2-7; maybe TRBD1 (6 bases). V lost 0 bases to trimming and J lost 1 base, with 16 bases between them. This CDR3 is 17 amino acids long. Per the germline V gene, CDR1 is SGHAT and CDR2 is FQNNGV. The CDR3: CASSLEPGRTVSYEQYF. CDR3 nucleotide sequence: TGTGCCAGCAGCTTAGAGCCGGGACGGACAGTGTCCTACGAGCAGTACTTC.

This chain links TRBV4-1 with TRBJ2-1; 9 bases align to TRBD2. The length of the CDR3 is 15 residues. Germline V gene data show CDR1 as MGHRA and CDR2 as YSYEKL. Unmatched junction bases numbered 7, after V lost 0 bases and J lost 10 bases. The CDR3 here is CASSQEPAGGREQFF. For the CDR3, the DNA is TGCGCCAGCAGCCAAGAACCAGCGGGGGGCCGGGAGCAGTTCTTC.

The chain combines TRBV7-2 with TRBJ2-1, with TRBD2 as a possible D gene (5 bases). The V end was cut by 5 bases, the J end by 3 bases, with 14 bases between. Germline CDR1 and CDR2: SGHTA and FQGNSA. This CDR3 spans 15 amino acids. The CDR3 loop reads CASSLRGTYYNEQFF. The CDR3 nucleotides are TGTGCCAGCAGCCTCCGGGGTACCTACTACAATGAGCAGTTCTTC.

The chain employs TRBV2 and TRBJ2-1; the D is unclear. CDR1 is SNHLY and CDR2 is FYNNEI in the germline V gene. The CDR3 loop spans 12 amino acids. Trimming removed 3 bases from V and 7 bases from J, with 7 bases in between. The CDR3, as DNA: TGTGCCAGCAGTGAGGGTGGGAATGAGCAGTTCTTC. Translating gives CASSEGGNEQFF.

The chain has TRBV28 and TRBJ2-7, with a possible D match to TRBD2 (5 bases). There are 13 residues in the CDR3. Trimming stripped 2 bases from V and 3 bases from J, with 8 bases between. Germline V gene sequence: CDR1 MDHEN, CDR2 SYDVKM. Here the CDR3 reads CASSLHGIYEQYF. The CDR3 DNA sequence: TGTGCCAGCAGTTTACACGGGATCTACGAGCAGTACTTC.

V is TRBV6-1 and J is TRBJ2-7; maybe TRBD2 (5 bases). Germline V CDR1 and CDR2: MNHNS, SASEGT. V lost 4 bases and J 4 bases, leaving 14 bases between the germline ends. The CDR3 runs to 14 residues. Here the CDR3 DNA reads TGTGCCAGCAGTGCTCGGGAACCAGTTTACGAGCAGTACTTC. Translation gives CASSAREPVYEQYF.

Only a few counts were recorded for this clone. This chain connects TRBV7-2 to TRBJ2-1; D uncertain. The germline V gene has CDR1 SGHTA and CDR2 FQGNSA. Deletions cut 1 base from V and 5 bases from J, with 9 bases between. CDR3 length equals 14 residues. As DNA, the CDR3 is TGTGCCAGCAGCTTAGTGCTACTGGACAATGAGCAGTTCTTC. Amino acid sequence: CASSLVLLDNEQFF.

This chain connects TRBV5-1 to TRBJ2-7, with 10 bases fitting TRBD1. Germline lookup yields CDR1 SGHRS and CDR2 YFSETQ. This CDR3 contains 15 residues. J was trimmed by 3 bases and V by 5 bases; bases with no gene match: 8. CDR3 in amino acids: CASRNSGTGVYEQYF. Written as DNA, the CDR3 is TGCGCCAGCAGAAATTCCGGGACAGGGGTCTACGAGCAGTACTTC.

The gene calls are TRBV5-1 and TRBJ2-1, with D hard to call. Looked up from germline, CDR1 is SGHRS and CDR2 is YFSETQ. The CDR3 is made up of 12 amino acids. The V end was cut by 4 bases, the J end by 13 bases, with 15 bases between. CDR3 DNA sequence: TGCGCCAGCAGCGACCCAAACCAGGCTCAGTTCTTC. It yields the protein CASSDPNQAQFF.

The chain combines TRBV28 with TRBJ1-2; weak D call: TRBD1 (6 bases). The V gene lost 5 bases and the J gene lost 3 bases, with 13 bases spanning the gap. The CDR3 is made up of 14 amino acids. Germline lookup yields CDR1 MDHEN and CDR2 SYDVKM. The CDR3 bases are TGTGCCAGCAGTCTCGAACAGGGACACTATGGCTACACCTTC. This codes for CASSLEQGHYGYTF.

J is TRBJ2-5 and V is TRBV2; TRBD2 matches 13 bases. V dropped 5 bases and J dropped 2; count of bases not matched to a gene: 5. This CDR3 has 16 residues. Germline CDR1 and CDR2: SNHLY and FYNNEI. DNA for the CDR3: TGTGCCAGCAGTCCCGGGACTAGCGGGGCTCAAGAGACCCAGTACTTC. It encodes CASSPGTSGAQETQYF.

The chain couples TRBV30 to TRBJ1-5; maybe TRBD1 (5 bases). This CDR3 comprises 13 residues. Germline values: CDR1 GTSNPN, CDR2 SVGIG (reference sequence). The V and J ends lost 4 bases and 4 bases respectively, with 11 bases between them. CDR3 DNA: TGTGCCTGGAATAGGGACGGGAATCAGCCCCAGCATTTT. The encoded protein is CAWNRDGNQPQHF. Full variable domain (rest looked up from reference TRBV30 and TRBJ1-5): SQTIHQWPATLVQPVGSPLSLECTVEGTSNPNLYWYRQAAGRGLQLLFYSVGIGQISSEVPQNLSASRPQDRQFILSSKKLLLSDSGFYLCAWNRDGNQPQHFGDGTRLSIL.

There are a few counts of this clone. The chain combines TRBV6-5 with TRBJ1-2, with D perhaps TRBD1 (5 bases). Trimming pared 0 bases from V and 5 bases from J, leaving 10 bases between. This CDR3 has 14 residues. Looked up from germline, CDR1 is MNHEY and CDR2 is SVGAGI. The CDR3 sequence: CASSYSKGKYGYTF. Here the CDR3 DNA reads TGTGCCAGCAGTTACTCGAAGGGGAAGTATGGCTACACCTTC.

The gene calls are TRBV2 and TRBJ2-4; the D gene is possibly TRBD2 (5 bases). Germline-derived CDR1 and CDR2 are SNHLY and FYNNEI. V lost 8 bases and J lost 4, with 21 bases in between. The CDR3 extends over 16 amino acids. CDR3 DNA: TGTGCCAGCGGCGAAGGCGCCGGGATGACAAAAAACATTCAGTACTTC. Amino acids: CASGEGAGMTKNIQYF.

This rearrangement joins TRBV23-1 to TRBJ2-7, with D maybe TRBD1 (6 bases). TRBV23-1 is sorted into the ORF group, with uncertain function. The CDR3 has 14 amino acids. V gave up 6 bases and J gave up 0 bases, with 12 bases separating them. This CDR3 reads CASSPRDTSYEQYF. The CDR3 coding sequence is TGCGCCAGCAGCCCCCGGGACACCTCCTACGAGCAGTACTTC.

This chain connects TRBV5-1 to TRBJ1-4, with 10 bases aligning to TRBD1. Germline V gene lookup returns CDR1 SGHRS and CDR2 YFSETQ. V trimming: 3 bases; J trimming: 6 bases; junction bases outside the gene matches: 5. The CDR3 contains 15 residues. The CDR3 reads CASSWTGGPDEKLFF. CDR3 coding DNA: TGCGCCAGCAGCTGGACAGGGGGTCCTGATGAAAAACTGTTTTTT. The full variable domain, in which reference TRBV5-1 and TRBJ1-4 provide the parts outside the CDR3, is KAGVTQTPRYLIKTRGQQVTLSCSPISGHRSVSWYQQTPGQGLQFLFEYFSETQRNKGNFPGRFSGRQFSNSRSEMNVSTLELGDSALYLCASSWTGGPDEKLFFGSGTQLSVL.

The V call is TRBV23-1, the J call TRBJ1-2; D is unresolved. TRBV23-1 is designated an ORF whose function remains uncertain. The CDR3 consists of 14 residues. The V gene lost 4 bases and the J gene lost 8 bases, with 17 bases spanning the gap. The CDR3 coding sequence is TGCGCCAGCAGTCTAACGGCGCCCTATTGGGGCTACACCTTC. This encodes CASSLTAPYWGYTF.